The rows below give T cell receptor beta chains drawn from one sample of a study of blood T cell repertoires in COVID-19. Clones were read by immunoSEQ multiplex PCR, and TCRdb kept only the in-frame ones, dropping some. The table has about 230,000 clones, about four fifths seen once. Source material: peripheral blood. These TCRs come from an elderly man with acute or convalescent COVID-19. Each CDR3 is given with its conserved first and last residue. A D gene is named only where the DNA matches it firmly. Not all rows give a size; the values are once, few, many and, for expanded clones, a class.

cdr3_aa: CATSDTGLLPQHF
cdr3_nt: TGTGCCACCAGTGATACAGGTTTGTTGCCCCAGCATTTT
d_call: -
cdr3_length: 13
v_call: TRBV24-1
clone_size: -
j_call: TRBJ1-5

cdr3_aa: CASSVGPSQPQHF
cdr3_nt: TGTGCCAGCAGCGTAGGGCCAAGTCAGCCCCAGCATTTT
d_call: -
cdr3_length: 13
v_call: TRBV9
clone_size: -
j_call: TRBJ1-5

cdr3_aa: CASRLGGAVSYEQYF
cdr3_nt: TGTGCCAGTCGCTTAGGGGGCGCAGTATCCTACGAGCAGTACTTC
d_call: TRBD1
cdr3_length: 15
v_call: TRBV19
clone_size: once
j_call: TRBJ2-7

cdr3_aa: CASSYGGTGNTIYF
cdr3_nt: TGTGCCAGCAGTTATGGGGGGACTGGAAACACCATATATTTT
d_call: -
cdr3_length: 14
v_call: TRBV6-5
clone_size: -
j_call: TRBJ1-3

cdr3_aa: CSVEDRGYEQYF
cdr3_nt: TGCAGCGTTGAGGACAGGGGGTACGAGCAGTACTTC
d_call: TRBD1
cdr3_length: 12
v_call: TRBV29-1
clone_size: -
j_call: TRBJ2-7

cdr3_aa: CASDRDKSSGANVLTF
cdr3_nt: TGTGCCAGCGACCGGGACAAGAGCTCTGGGGCCAACGTCCTGACTTTC
d_call: -
cdr3_length: 16
v_call: TRBV5-6
clone_size: -
j_call: TRBJ2-6

cdr3_aa: CASDQGHNTEAFF
cdr3_nt: TGTGCCAGCGATCAGGGACATAACACTGAAGCTTTCTTT
d_call: -
cdr3_length: 13
v_call: TRBV2
clone_size: -
j_call: TRBJ1-1

cdr3_aa: CSAFGTVYGYTF
cdr3_nt: TGCAGCGCTTTCGGGACAGTTTATGGCTACACCTTC
d_call: TRBD1
cdr3_length: 12
v_call: TRBV29-1
clone_size: -
j_call: TRBJ1-2

cdr3_aa: CASSLASRDGYTF
cdr3_nt: TGTGCCAGCAGCTTGGCATCCAGGGATGGCTACACCTTC
d_call: -
cdr3_length: 13
v_call: TRBV5-6
clone_size: once
j_call: TRBJ1-2

cdr3_aa: CASSEGRGHGYTF
cdr3_nt: TGTGCCAGCAGTGAGGGCAGGGGGCATGGCTACACCTTC
d_call: TRBD1
cdr3_length: 13
v_call: TRBV2
clone_size: -
j_call: TRBJ1-2

cdr3_aa: CASSPGWQETQYF
cdr3_nt: TGTGCCAGCAGCCCGGGTTGGCAGGAGACCCAGTACTTC
d_call: -
cdr3_length: 13
v_call: TRBV7-3
clone_size: -
j_call: TRBJ2-5

cdr3_aa: CASSIGERISTGELFF
cdr3_nt: TGTGCCAGTAGTATAGGAGAGCGGATCTCCACCGGGGAGCTGTTTTTT
d_call: -
cdr3_length: 16
v_call: TRBV19
clone_size: -
j_call: TRBJ2-2

cdr3_aa: CAWSVQFNEKLFF
cdr3_nt: TGTGCCTGGAGTGTACAGTTTAATGAAAAACTGTTTTTT
d_call: -
cdr3_length: 13
v_call: TRBV30
clone_size: -
j_call: TRBJ1-4

cdr3_aa: CASSLGWTGGDEQYF
cdr3_nt: TGCGCCAGCAGCTTGGGGTGGACAGGGGGCGACGAGCAGTACTTC
d_call: TRBD1
cdr3_length: 15
v_call: TRBV5-1
clone_size: -
j_call: TRBJ2-7

cdr3_aa: CASSVDSGSGETQYF
cdr3_nt: TGTGCCAGCAGCGTCGACAGCGGGAGCGGAGAGACCCAGTACTTC
d_call: TRBD2
cdr3_length: 15
v_call: TRBV9
clone_size: few
j_call: TRBJ2-5

cdr3_aa: CASSLNLVNYGYTF
cdr3_nt: TGTGCCAGCAGTTTGAATTTAGTCAACTATGGCTACACCTTC
d_call: -
cdr3_length: 14
v_call: TRBV28
clone_size: -
j_call: TRBJ1-2

cdr3_aa: CASSVLGLGEQYF
cdr3_nt: TGTGCCAGCAGTGTACTGGGGCTTGGGGAGCAGTACTTC
d_call: -
cdr3_length: 13
v_call: TRBV2
clone_size: -
j_call: TRBJ2-7

cdr3_aa: CAWSVPKTSGRVYEQYF
cdr3_nt: TGTGCCTGGAGTGTCCCCAAGACTAGCGGGAGGGTTTACGAGCAGTACTTC
d_call: TRBD2
cdr3_length: 17
v_call: TRBV30
clone_size: -
j_call: TRBJ2-7

cdr3_aa: CASSSDRGRGTQYF
cdr3_nt: TGTGCCAGCAGCTCAGACAGGGGGCGCGGGACCCAGTACTTC
d_call: TRBD1
cdr3_length: 14
v_call: TRBV5-4
clone_size: -
j_call: TRBJ2-5

cdr3_aa: CASSLGATNQPQHF
cdr3_nt: TGTGCCAGCAGCCTTGGGGCTACCAATCAGCCCCAGCATTTT
d_call: -
cdr3_length: 14
v_call: TRBV11-2
clone_size: -
j_call: TRBJ1-5

cdr3_aa: CASSSGGTQYF
cdr3_nt: TGTGCCAGCAGCTCCGGGGGTACGCAGTATTTT
d_call: -
cdr3_length: 11
v_call: TRBV7-2
clone_size: -
j_call: TRBJ2-3

cdr3_aa: CASSAGTGSPETQYF
cdr3_nt: TGCGCCAGCAGCGCCGGGACAGGCTCACCTGAGACCCAGTACTTC
d_call: TRBD1
cdr3_length: 15
v_call: TRBV5-1
clone_size: -
j_call: TRBJ2-5

cdr3_aa: CASTPAGANSYEQYF
cdr3_nt: TGTGCCAGCACCCCAGCAGGGGCGAACTCCTACGAGCAGTACTTC
d_call: -
cdr3_length: 15
v_call: TRBV28
clone_size: -
j_call: TRBJ2-7

cdr3_aa: CASSLEWGQGEIEQYF
cdr3_nt: TGTGCCAGCAGCTTAGAATGGGGACAGGGGGAAATTGAGCAGTACTTC
d_call: TRBD1
cdr3_length: 16
v_call: TRBV7-8
clone_size: -
j_call: TRBJ2-7

cdr3_aa: CASSLWERSGRGTYEQYF
cdr3_nt: TGTGCCAGCAGCTTATGGGAGAGGAGCGGGAGGGGAACCTACGAGCAGTACTTC
d_call: TRBD2
cdr3_length: 18
v_call: TRBV7-3
clone_size: -
j_call: TRBJ2-7

cdr3_aa: CASSSRTSFTGANVLTF
cdr3_nt: TGCGCCAGCAGCTCACGGACTAGCTTTACCGGGGCCAACGTCCTGACTTTC
d_call: TRBD2
cdr3_length: 17
v_call: TRBV4-1
clone_size: many
j_call: TRBJ2-6

cdr3_aa: CASSIGGNEQFF
cdr3_nt: TGTGCCAGTAGTATCGGAGGGAATGAGCAGTTCTTC
d_call: -
cdr3_length: 12
v_call: TRBV19
clone_size: few
j_call: TRBJ2-1

cdr3_aa: CASSFGLAGGPGELFF
cdr3_nt: TGTGCCAGCAGCTTTGGACTAGCGGGAGGACCCGGGGAGCTGTTTTTT
d_call: TRBD2
cdr3_length: 16
v_call: TRBV7-8
clone_size: -
j_call: TRBJ2-2

cdr3_aa: CASSSAGTGEGTQYF
cdr3_nt: TGTGCCAGCAGCTCCGCCGGGACTGGCGAAGGTACGCAGTATTTT
d_call: -
cdr3_length: 15
v_call: TRBV5-8
clone_size: -
j_call: TRBJ2-3

cdr3_aa: CASSLRTSGRPYEQYF
cdr3_nt: TGTGCCAGCAGCCTAAGGACTAGCGGGAGGCCCTACGAGCAGTACTTC
d_call: TRBD2
cdr3_length: 16
v_call: TRBV3-1/TRBV3-2
clone_size: -
j_call: TRBJ2-7

cdr3_aa: CASTTTGTVNSPLHF
cdr3_nt: TGTGCCAGTACCACAACCGGGACAGTCAATTCACCCCTCCACTTT
d_call: TRBD1
cdr3_length: 15
v_call: TRBV19
clone_size: -
j_call: TRBJ1-6

cdr3_aa: CASSPAGGSYNEQFF
cdr3_nt: TGCGCCAGCAGCCCGGCGGGGGGCTCCTACAATGAGCAGTTCTTC
d_call: TRBD2
cdr3_length: 15
v_call: TRBV5-1
clone_size: once
j_call: TRBJ2-1

cdr3_aa: CASSLSLPGQGLNTEAFF
cdr3_nt: TGCGCCAGCAGCTTGAGCTTGCCGGGACAGGGGTTGAACACTGAAGCTTTCTTT
d_call: TRBD1
cdr3_length: 18
v_call: TRBV5-1
clone_size: -
j_call: TRBJ1-1

cdr3_aa: CASSHYQETQYF
cdr3_nt: TGTGCCAGCAGCCACTACCAAGAGACCCAGTACTTC
d_call: -
cdr3_length: 12
v_call: TRBV3-1/TRBV3-2
clone_size: -
j_call: TRBJ2-5

cdr3_aa: CASSQLSPMQGSHQPQHF
cdr3_nt: TGCGCCAGCTCACAGCTTTCCCCGATGCAGGGAAGCCATCAGCCCCAGCATTTT
d_call: -
cdr3_length: 18
v_call: TRBV5-1
clone_size: once
j_call: TRBJ1-5

cdr3_aa: CASSPGTGGFYGYTF
cdr3_nt: TGTGCCAGCTCACCCGGGACAGGGGGTTTCTATGGCTACACCTTC
d_call: TRBD1
cdr3_length: 15
v_call: TRBV18
clone_size: -
j_call: TRBJ1-2

cdr3_aa: CASSRSSYTEAFF
cdr3_nt: TGTGCCAGCAGCCGGAGCAGCTACACTGAAGCTTTCTTT
d_call: -
cdr3_length: 13
v_call: TRBV14
clone_size: few
j_call: TRBJ1-1

cdr3_aa: CASRSGQSQGPQHF
cdr3_nt: TGTGCCAGCAGGTCTGGACAGTCACAGGGGCCCCAGCATTTT
d_call: -
cdr3_length: 14
v_call: TRBV5-6
clone_size: -
j_call: TRBJ1-5

cdr3_aa: CATRTGTGHSPLHF
cdr3_nt: TGTGCCACCAGGACCGGGACAGGGCACTCACCCCTCCACTTT
d_call: TRBD1
cdr3_length: 14
v_call: TRBV24-1
clone_size: -
j_call: TRBJ1-6

cdr3_aa: CASRQGANEQFF
cdr3_nt: TGCGCCAGCAGGCAGGGGGCGAATGAGCAGTTCTTC
d_call: TRBD1
cdr3_length: 12
v_call: TRBV4-1
clone_size: -
j_call: TRBJ2-1

cdr3_aa: CASSQGRLTQYF
cdr3_nt: TGTGCCAGCAGCCAAGGGAGGCTCACCCAGTACTTC
d_call: -
cdr3_length: 12
v_call: TRBV14
clone_size: -
j_call: TRBJ2-5

cdr3_aa: CASSDGTSGGLEQYF
cdr3_nt: TGTGCCAGCAGCGATGGGACTAGCGGAGGGCTCGAGCAGTACTTC
d_call: TRBD2
cdr3_length: 15
v_call: TRBV9
clone_size: once
j_call: TRBJ2-7

cdr3_aa: CATHGGANTGELFF
cdr3_nt: TGTGCCACACATGGGGGGGCTAACACCGGGGAGCTGTTTTTT
d_call: -
cdr3_length: 14
v_call: TRBV24-1
clone_size: -
j_call: TRBJ2-2

cdr3_aa: CAWSVIGLAGDWGGTQYF
cdr3_nt: TGTGCCTGGAGTGTAATAGGACTAGCGGGAGACTGGGGGGGGACCCAGTACTTC
d_call: TRBD2
cdr3_length: 18
v_call: TRBV30
clone_size: -
j_call: TRBJ2-5

cdr3_aa: CASSSAGDTNYGYTF
cdr3_nt: TGTGCCAGCAGTTCGGCAGGGGACACTAACTATGGCTACACCTTC
d_call: -
cdr3_length: 15
v_call: TRBV28
clone_size: -
j_call: TRBJ1-2

cdr3_aa: CASSVDSFGQKNTEAFF
cdr3_nt: TGTGCCAGCAGCGTAGACTCATTTGGGCAGAAGAACACTGAAGCTTTCTTT
d_call: -
cdr3_length: 17
v_call: TRBV9
clone_size: -
j_call: TRBJ1-1

cdr3_aa: CASSGTASGNTIYF
cdr3_nt: TGTGCCAGCTCCGGGACAGCCTCTGGAAACACCATATATTTT
d_call: TRBD1
cdr3_length: 14
v_call: TRBV18
clone_size: -
j_call: TRBJ1-3

cdr3_aa: CASSDRYANTGELFF
cdr3_nt: TGCGCCAGCAGTGACCGGTACGCGAACACCGGGGAGCTGTTTTTT
d_call: -
cdr3_length: 15
v_call: TRBV10-2
clone_size: few
j_call: TRBJ2-2

cdr3_aa: CASSPLASLSYEQYF
cdr3_nt: TGTGCCAGCTCACCTCTAGCGTCGCTCTCCTACGAGCAGTACTTC
d_call: -
cdr3_length: 15
v_call: TRBV18
clone_size: -
j_call: TRBJ2-7

cdr3_aa: CASSESGQDTGELFF
cdr3_nt: TGTGCCAGCAGTGAATCGGGACAAGACACCGGGGAGCTGTTTTTT
d_call: -
cdr3_length: 15
v_call: TRBV2
clone_size: -
j_call: TRBJ2-2

cdr3_aa: CAISGQGARYEQYF
cdr3_nt: TGTGCCATCAGTGGACAGGGGGCCCGCTACGAGCAGTACTTC
d_call: TRBD1
cdr3_length: 14
v_call: TRBV10-3
clone_size: -
j_call: TRBJ2-7

cdr3_aa: CASSYSRQGENEQYF
cdr3_nt: TGTGCCAGCAGTTACTCGCGACAGGGCGAGAACGAGCAGTACTTC
d_call: TRBD1
cdr3_length: 15
v_call: TRBV6-5
clone_size: -
j_call: TRBJ2-7

cdr3_aa: CASSYRQSYEQYF
cdr3_nt: TGTGCCAGCAGTTACCGCCAGTCCTACGAGCAGTACTTC
d_call: -
cdr3_length: 13
v_call: TRBV6-6
clone_size: -
j_call: TRBJ2-7